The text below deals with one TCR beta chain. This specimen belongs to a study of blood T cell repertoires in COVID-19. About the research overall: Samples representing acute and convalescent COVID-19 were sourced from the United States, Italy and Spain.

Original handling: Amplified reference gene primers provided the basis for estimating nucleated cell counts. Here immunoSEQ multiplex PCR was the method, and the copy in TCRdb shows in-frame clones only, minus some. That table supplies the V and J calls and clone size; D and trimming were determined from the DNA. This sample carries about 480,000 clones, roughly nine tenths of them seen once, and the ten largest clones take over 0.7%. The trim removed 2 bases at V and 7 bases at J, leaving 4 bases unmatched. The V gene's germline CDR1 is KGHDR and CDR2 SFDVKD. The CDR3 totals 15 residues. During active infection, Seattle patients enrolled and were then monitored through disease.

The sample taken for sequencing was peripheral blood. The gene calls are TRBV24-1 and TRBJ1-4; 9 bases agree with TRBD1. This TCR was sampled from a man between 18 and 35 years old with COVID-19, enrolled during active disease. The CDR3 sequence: CATSDSRDRAEKLFF. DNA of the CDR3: TGTGCCACCAGTGATTCTCGGGACAGGGCTGAAAAACTGTTTTTT.